One sample yielded the 15 T cell receptor beta chains listed below, sequenced in a study of beta chain features in type 1 diabetes. The investigators reverse transcribed all of the isolated RNA, so they sequenced expressed TCRB transcripts. Profiling relied on immunoSEQ multiplex PCR, and the TCRdb table lists in-frame clones only, not all of them. The sample lists 680,000 or so clones, 15% to 19% occurring once. Sequencing was performed on naive CD4+ T cells from blood. These receptors all come from a man aged 18 to 29 in good health.

This chain joins TRBV7-6 and TRBJ2-3; D uncertain. The CDR3 has 13 amino acids. Germline CDR1 SGHVS, CDR2 FNYEAQ. The V gene lost 4 bases and the J gene lost 4 bases, with 9 bases spanning the gap. This CDR3 is CASSSPGADTQYF. The CDR3 nucleotides are TGTGCCAGCAGCTCCCCTGGGGCAGATACGCAGTATTTT.

V is TRBV7-6 and J is TRBJ1-4; D unclear. Germline V gene data show CDR1 as SGHVS and CDR2 as FNYEAQ. This CDR3 is 15 amino acids long. V shed 1 base and J shed 2 bases, with 8 bases lying between them. The DNA of the CDR3 is TGTGCCAGCAGCTTAGGAAGGGTTACTAATGAAAAACTGTTTTTT. Translation gives CASSLGRVTNEKLFF.

This clone was seen a handful of times. V usage is TRBV7-2 and J usage is TRBJ1-5; 9 nucleotides align to TRBD1. CDR1 and CDR2 from the germline V gene are SGHTA and FQGNSA. The ends lost 2 bases at V and 5 bases at J; junction bases unmatched: 1. The CDR3 has 14 amino acids. The DNA for the CDR3 is TGTGCCAGCAGCTTAAGGGACAGGGATCAGCCCCAGCATTTT. It codes for CASSLRDRDQPQHF.

The sample holds a few counts of this clone. The chain links TRBV7-6 to TRBJ2-7; tentative D call: TRBD1 (6 bases). Germline loops: CDR1 SGHVS, CDR2 FNYEAQ. Trimming removed 4 bases from V and 7 bases from J, with 20 bases in between. The CDR3 has 15 amino acids. CDR3 region: CASSSGVEGRREQYF. The CDR3 DNA follows: TGTGCCAGCAGCTCAGGGGTTGAGGGACGGAGGGAGCAGTACTTC. Combining the CDR3 with reference TRBV7-6 and TRBJ2-7 gives the whole variable domain GAGVSQSPRYKVTKRGQDVALRCDPISGHVSLYWYRQALGQGPEFLTYFNYEAQQDKSGLPNDRFSAERPEGSISTLTIQRTEQRDSAMYRCASSSGVEGRREQYFGPGTRLTVT.

This clone was seen a handful of times. V is TRBV11-2 and J is TRBJ2-5; D possibly corresponds to TRBD1 (5 bases). The germline V gene has CDR1 SGHAT and CDR2 FQNNGV. V was clipped by 2 bases and J by 0 bases, with 10 bases between them. There are 15 residues in the CDR3. The DNA for the CDR3 is TGTGCCAGCAGCTTACTGAAGGGGTACCAAGAGACCCAGTACTTC. This encodes CASSLLKGYQETQYF.

This clone occurred a few times. The V call is TRBV28, the J call TRBJ1-2; D is undetermined. CDR1 and CDR2 (germline): MDHEN, SYDVKM. This CDR3 is 13 amino acids long. Trimming stripped 3 bases from V and 1 base from J, with 6 bases between. This CDR3 is CASSFGYNYGYTF. The CDR3 region has the DNA TGTGCCAGCAGTTTTGGTTATAACTATGGCTACACCTTC.

The sample holds a few counts of this clone. J is TRBJ2-1 and V is TRBV7-8; D is possibly TRBD1 (5 bases). The CDR3 sequence is 15 residues long. The germline CDR1 and CDR2 sequences are SGHVS and FQNEAQ. The germline V and J ends were trimmed by 0 bases and 8 bases, with 14 bases remaining between them. As DNA, the CDR3 is TGTGCCAGCAGCTTAGCGGGAAAGGGGTTCGATGAGCAGTTCTTC. It yields the protein CASSLAGKGFDEQFF.

This clone was observed a handful of times. The J gene is TRBJ1-2, the V gene TRBV6-5; a weak D match, TRBD1 (6 bases). Germline V CDR1 and CDR2: MNHEY, SVGAGI. CDR3 length equals 10 residues. Trimming left V 6 bases short and J 12 bases short, with 11 bases between. The CDR3 region has the DNA TGTGCCAGCAGCCTGAGGGGGGACACCTTC. Amino acid sequence: CASSLRGDTF.

This clone has a handful of counts. The chain has TRBV7-2 and TRBJ2-5; TRBD2 matches 10 bases. Germline V gene sequence: CDR1 SGHTA, CDR2 FQGNSA. This CDR3 contains 17 residues. The ends lost 0 bases at V and 6 bases at J; junction bases unmatched: 10. The CDR3: CASSLAVSWTSGKTQYF. CDR3 nucleotides: TGTGCCAGCAGCTTAGCGGTTAGCTGGACTAGCGGAAAGACCCAGTACTTC.

The chain couples TRBV5-1 to TRBJ2-7; D is possibly TRBD2 (5 bases). The CDR3 is 15 residues long. Looked up from germline, CDR1 is SGHRS and CDR2 is YFSETQ. V was pared by 0 bases and J by 0 bases, with 10 bases between. CDR3 nucleotide sequence: TGCGCCAGCAGCTTGGTGGTAGGGAGCTCCTACGAGCAGTACTTC. Its translation: CASSLVVGSSYEQYF.

This clone was counted only a few times. V and J are TRBV7-2 and TRBJ1-2, with 10 bases identical to TRBD1. Germline trimming cut 3 bases from V and 4 bases from J; bases unmatched to any gene: 5. CDR3 size: 15 residues. Germline lookup yields CDR1 SGHTA and CDR2 FQGNSA. The CDR3: CASSFGTGDSYGYTF. The CDR3 nucleotides read TGTGCCAGCAGCTTCGGGACAGGGGATTCCTATGGCTACACCTTC.

This rearrangement joins TRBV19 to TRBJ2-3, with D unclear. Between the trimmed V and J ends, which lost 10 bases and 2 bases, there was a span of 13 bases. This CDR3 is 13 amino acids long. Germline V gives CDR1 LNHDA, CDR2 SQIVND (reference sequence). CDR3 sequence (DNA): TGTGCCACGAAGGGCAGATCCACAGATACGCAGTATTTT. Amino acid sequence: CATKGRSTDTQYF.

This clone was detected a few times. V gene TRBV7-2 combines with J gene TRBJ2-3, with 7 bases that match TRBD1. Germline V gives CDR1 SGHTA, CDR2 FQGNSA. Germline trimming cut 4 bases from V and 2 bases from J; bases unmatched to any gene: 6. The CDR3 spans 15 residues. The CDR3 sequence: CASSSQGIYTDTQYF. The CDR3 coding sequence is TGTGCCAGCAGCTCACAGGGGATTTACACAGATACGCAGTATTTT.

The chain recombines TRBV19 with TRBJ2-4; TRBD1 aligns across 7 bases. The V gene end was trimmed by 11 bases and the J gene end by 7 bases; junction bases not matched to a gene: 11. The CDR3 sequence is 13 residues long. CDR1 is LNHDA, CDR2 SQIVND, per germline (reference sequence). Here the CDR3 reads CAVSGRGLNIQYF. The CDR3 region has the DNA TGTGCCGTCAGCGGAAGGGGGCTGAACATTCAGTACTTC.

This clone was counted only a few times. The V and J genes are TRBV4-1 and TRBJ1-2; D is undetermined. Per the germline V gene, CDR1 is MGHRA and CDR2 is YSYEKL. V was shortened by 3 bases and J by 8 bases, with 13 bases between the two germline ends. The CDR3 is 13 amino acids. The CDR3 protein is CASSQARAGGYTF. CDR3 nucleotide sequence: TGCGCCAGCAGCCAGGCTCGGGCCGGGGGCTACACCTTC.